The 21 T cell receptor beta chains given below trace back to one sample, sequenced in a study of T cell responses to AZD1222 COVID-19 vaccine. Measured with immunoSEQ multiplex PCR; TCRdb has only the in-frame clones, and not every one. Counted here are roughly 150,000 clones, roughly nine tenths occurring once; the ten biggest clones make up 1.5% to 2%. The specimen comprised peripheral blood, sampled on day 0 of AZD1222 vaccination. These receptors were obtained from an adult in good health.

The V gene is TRBV28, the J gene TRBJ1-2; D call uncertain. Germline V lookup: CDR1 MDHEN, CDR2 SYDVKM. The CDR3 is made up of 15 amino acids. The V and J ends lost 8 bases and 0 bases respectively, with 16 bases between them. CDR3 region: CASRTNQISNYGYTF. The CDR3 DNA reads TGTGCCAGCCGGACCAACCAGATTTCTAACTATGGCTACACCTTC.

The V and J genes are TRBV24-1 and TRBJ1-1; D not resolved. This CDR3 contains 13 residues. The germline V gene encodes CDR1 KGHDR and CDR2 SFDVKD. Deletions cut 5 bases from V and 2 bases from J, with 8 bases between. The CDR3 sequence: CATSGPSNTEAFF. As DNA, the CDR3 is TGTGCCACCAGTGGGCCATCTAACACTGAAGCTTTCTTT.

The CDR3 spells CASSPRDRGQGEQFF. The CDR3 DNA is TGTGCCAGCAGCCCCCGGGACAGGGGGCAGGGTGAGCAGTTCTTC. The rearrangement uses TRBV7-9 and TRBJ2-1, with 12 bases aligning to TRBD1. Unmatched junction bases numbered 8, after V lost 5 bases and J lost 9 bases. The CDR3 extends over 15 amino acids. Germline loops: CDR1 SEHNR, CDR2 FQNEAQ (reference sequence).

This clone was counted once. The V call is TRBV19, the J call TRBJ2-1; TRBD1 matches at 7 bases. The CDR3 is 16 amino acids. V trimming: 6 bases; J trimming: 4 bases; junction bases outside the gene matches: 12. Germline V gene data show CDR1 as LNHDA and CDR2 as SQIVND (reference sequence). The CDR3 reads CASSLYRGEIYNEQFF. CDR3 sequence (DNA): TGTGCCAGTAGCTTATACAGGGGTGAGATATACAATGAGCAGTTCTTC.

This clone was detected only a few times. The rearrangement joins TRBV4-3 to TRBJ2-3; a weak D match, TRBD2 (5 bases). Trimming removed 4 bases at V and 1 base at J, with 12 bases between. The length of the CDR3 is 15 residues. CDR1 is LGHNA, CDR2 YSLEER, per germline. The CDR3 nucleotides are TGCGCCAGCAGCCTAGACGCGGAGGGCACAGATACGCAGTATTTT. Translating gives CASSLDAEGTDTQYF.

CDR3 DNA: TGTGCCAGCAGCCCAAGGGGGCAGGGAAGAAAACTGTTTTTT. This codes for CASSPRGQGRKLFF. The chain recombines TRBV7-9 with TRBJ1-4; the match to TRBD1 covers 7 bases. The CDR3 totals 14 residues. The J segment lost 10 bases and the V segment lost 5 bases, leaving 10 bases of the junction unmatched. Germline V gene sequence: CDR1 SEHNR, CDR2 FQNEAQ (reference sequence).

A single count supports this clone. This chain connects TRBV5-1 to TRBJ2-3, with D perhaps matching TRBD2 (6 bases). This CDR3 comprises 13 residues. Germline V gives CDR1 SGHRS, CDR2 YFSETQ. V lost 5 bases and J 2 bases, leaving 9 bases between the germline ends. The CDR3 coding sequence is TGCGCCAGCAGAGCGGGTGACACAGATACGCAGTATTTT. Translated: CASRAGDTDTQYF.

The rearrangement joins TRBV6-1 to TRBJ2-7; unclear D gene. The V gene lost 2 bases and the J gene lost 4 bases, with 6 bases spanning the gap. The CDR3 is made up of 12 amino acids. CDR1 is MNHNS, CDR2 SASEGT, per germline. The CDR3 here is CASSEIRYEQYF. CDR3 DNA sequence: TGTGCCAGCAGTGAAATAAGGTACGAGCAGTACTTC.

The V and J genes are TRBV4-1 and TRBJ2-3; D perhaps matches TRBD2 (6 bases). The CDR3 has 15 residues. V gave up 5 bases and J gave up 4 bases, with 16 bases separating them. The germline CDR1 and CDR2 sequences are MGHRA and YSYEKL. CDR3 DNA sequence: TGCGCCAGCAGCACACGGGAGAATGACCCAGATACGCAGTATTTT. Its translation: CASSTRENDPDTQYF.

CDR3 residues: CASSQETGDQRDGTEAFF. CDR3 nucleotide sequence: TGCGCCAGCAGCCAAGAGACAGGGGATCAGAGGGATGGCACTGAAGCTTTCTTT. This chain joins TRBV4-3 and TRBJ1-1, with 8 bases lining up with TRBD1. This CDR3 is built from 18 residues. The germline V gene encodes CDR1 LGHNA and CDR2 YSLEER. The trim removed 0 bases at V and 4 bases at J, leaving 13 bases unmatched.

In DNA, the CDR3 is TGTGCCATCACGAGGGGCCCAGGGGAGCAGTTCTTC. The encoded protein is CAITRGPGEQFF. The chain joins TRBV10-3 to TRBJ2-1, with D perhaps TRBD1 or TRBD2 (5 bases each). V was trimmed by 7 bases and J by 10 bases, leaving 14 bases between them. Germline values: CDR1 ENHRY, CDR2 SYGVKD. There are 12 residues in the CDR3.

The CDR3 reads CARGVMWAQYF. CDR3 coding DNA: TGTGCCAGGGGGGTTATGTGGGCGCAGTATTTT. The rearrangement uses TRBV28 and TRBJ2-3; possibly TRBD1 or TRBD2 for D (5 bases each). This CDR3 has 11 residues. Trimming cost V 9 bases and J 10 bases, with 14 bases left between them. Germline CDR1 and CDR2: MDHEN and SYDVKM.

This clone is a singleton in its sample. The CDR3 nucleotides read TGCAGCGCCCGCGCTAATGAGCAGTTCTTC. As protein: CSARANEQFF. The V call is TRBV29-1, the J call TRBJ2-1; D is uncertain. V gave up 7 bases and J gave up 7 bases, with 8 bases separating them. This CDR3 region has 10 residues. Germline assignment: CDR1 SQVTM and CDR2 ANQGSEA.

This clone appeared once. J is TRBJ1-6 and V is TRBV4-2, with 10 bases aligning to TRBD1. The CDR3 is made up of 15 amino acids. V gave up 1 base and J gave up 10 bases; unmatched junction bases: 4. Germline lookup yields CDR1 LGHNA and CDR2 YNFKEQ. CDR3 loop: CASSQVGQGRSPLHF. In DNA, the CDR3 is TGTGCCAGCAGCCAAGTGGGACAGGGGCGATCACCCCTCCACTTT.

This chain uses TRBV7-2 with TRBJ1-2; D is possibly TRBD1 (5 bases). The V gene's germline CDR1 is SGHTA and CDR2 FQGNSA. The germline V and J ends were trimmed by 1 base and 2 bases, with 5 bases remaining between them. There are 13 residues in the CDR3. The CDR3 region has the DNA TGTGCCAGCAGCTTAGGACAGAACTATGGCTACACCTTC. Encoded protein: CASSLGQNYGYTF.

The chain links TRBV29-1 to TRBJ2-3; D unresolved. Trimming took 6 bases from V and 1 from J, leaving 11 bases between them. Germline V gene sequence: CDR1 SQVTM, CDR2 ANQGSEA. The CDR3 covers 13 residues. CDR3 in DNA: TGCAGCGTCTCCCACACCCGCACAGATACGCAGTATTTT. This gives the protein CSVSHTRTDTQYF.

This clone was seen only once. The CDR3 sequence: CASSSGTSGRETQYF. CDR3 nucleotide sequence: TGTGCCAGCAGCTCCGGGACTAGCGGGCGGGAGACCCAGTACTTC. The gene calls are TRBV11-1 and TRBJ2-5, with TRBD2 matching 12 bases. This CDR3 spans 15 amino acids. With V trimmed by 4 bases and J by 5 bases, 5 bases remained unmatched. Germline CDR1 SGHAT, CDR2 FQDESV (reference sequence). Together with reference TRBV11-1 and TRBJ2-5, the CDR3 gives the full variable domain: EAEVAQSPRYKITEKSQAVAFWCDPISGHATLYWYRQILGQGPELLVQFQDESVVDDSQLPKDRFSAERLKGVDSTLKIQPAELGDSAMYLCASSSGTSGRETQYFGPGTRLLVL.

This chain links TRBV7-9 with TRBJ2-3; 7 nucleotides align to TRBD1. CDR1 and CDR2 (germline): SEHNR, FQNEAQ (reference sequence). This CDR3 region has 17 residues. Unmatched junction bases numbered 8, after V lost 2 bases and J lost 0 bases. DNA for the CDR3: TGTGCCAGCAGCTTAAAAGACAGGGCTCTCAGCACAGATACGCAGTATTTT. Translation: CASSLKDRALSTDTQYF.

The gene calls are TRBV6-5 and TRBJ1-6; D perhaps matches TRBD1 (6 bases). Germline values: CDR1 MNHEY, CDR2 SVGAGI. V lost 1 base to trimming and J lost 9 bases, with 13 bases between them. The CDR3 is made up of 15 amino acids. As DNA, the CDR3 is TGTGCCAGCAGTTACTTGAACAGGGAGCTTTCACCCCTCCACTTT. It encodes CASSYLNRELSPLHF.

V usage is TRBV28 and J usage is TRBJ1-5; a weak D match, TRBD1 (6 bases). The CDR3 consists of 15 residues. Germline CDR1 is MDHEN and CDR2 is SYDVKM. The ends were cut back, 3 bases at V and 7 bases at J, with 16 bases in the middle. The CDR3 region has the DNA TGTGCCAGCAGTTTTGGAGACAGGATAAGCCAGCCCCAGCATTTT. It is translated as CASSFGDRISQPQHF.

This clone was observed a single time. The chain is built from TRBV11-2 and TRBJ2-1; TRBD2 matches 10 bases. Germline V lookup: CDR1 SGHAT, CDR2 FQNNGV. V dropped 5 bases and J dropped 6; count of bases not matched to a gene: 19. The CDR3 consists of 19 residues. The CDR3 region has the DNA TGTGCCAGCAGCAATTTTGGGTTTGGTCTAGCGGGAGTTGGCAATGAGCAGTTCTTC. It codes for CASSNFGFGLAGVGNEQFF.